The 20 T cell receptor beta chains below come from one sample, sequenced in a study of early T cells in non-severe SARS-CoV-2 infection. TCRdb reprocessed the 5' RACE reads via MiXCR and lists one record per CDR3 protein. The sample shows tens of thousands of distinct CDR3 sequences, under 15% of them seen only once. The sample was whole blood. Receptor source: an adult who was a healthcare worker with PCR-confirmed SARS-CoV-2 infection or an uninfected control (not recorded which).

This clonotype was found a few times. The chain uses TRBV2 and TRBJ2-5; 7 bases agree with TRBD1. The CDR3 length is 12 residues. The ends lost 8 bases at V and 0 bases at J; junction bases unmatched: 0. The V gene's germline CDR1 is SNHLY and CDR2 FYNNEI. The CDR3 nucleotides read TGTGCCAGCGACAGGGACCAAGAGACCCAGTACTTC. Its protein product is CASDRDQETQYF.

This chain links TRBV2 with TRBJ2-7; D ambiguous. The V and J ends lost 8 bases and 3 bases respectively, with 11 bases between them. The CDR3 covers 12 residues. CDR1 and CDR2 (germline): SNHLY, FYNNEI. CDR3 nucleotides: TGTGCCAGCGCTACCGGATTCTACGAGCAGTACTTC. Protein sequence: CASATGFYEQYF. The full variable domain, rest sourced from reference TRBV2 and TRBJ2-7, is EPEVTQTPSHQVTQMGQEVILRCVPISNHLYFYWYRQILGQKVEFLVSFYNNEISEKSEIFDDQFSVERPDGSNFTLKIRSTKLEDSAMYFCASATGFYEQYFGPGTRLTVT.

This clonotype showed up many times. The chain combines TRBV11-2 with TRBJ2-2; 7 bases are a match to TRBD1. CDR3 size: 15 residues. Germline CDR1 is SGHAT and CDR2 is FQNNGV. After removal of 5 bases from V and 7 bases from J, the junction contained 10 bases not matched to a gene. The DNA for the CDR3 is TGTGCCAGCAGCGGCAACCGACAGGGCGGCGGGGAGCTGTTTTTT. It is translated as CASSGNRQGGGELFF.

This clonotype was seen at least ten times. This chain uses TRBV2 with TRBJ1-2; 10 bases agree with TRBD1. Trimming at V came to 6 bases and at J to 8 bases, leaving 9 bases not matched to a gene. Germline V gene data show CDR1 as SNHLY and CDR2 as FYNNEI. The CDR3 runs 14 residues. In DNA, the CDR3 is TGTGCCAGCAGGAGGCCGGGACAGGGGAAAGGCTACACCTTC. Translated, it gives CASRRPGQGKGYTF.

With respect to this clonotype: At one end, the junction sequence differs from germline, possibly due to a read error. The V gene is TRBV9, the J gene TRBJ1-6, with 8 bases identical to TRBD1. Looked up from germline, CDR1 is SGDLS and CDR2 is YYNGEE. This CDR3 region has 15 residues. In DNA, the CDR3 is TGTACCAGCAGCGTAGGGGGACAGGTCGAGTCACCCCTCCACTTT. Encoded protein: CTSSVGGQVESPLHF.

Comments on this clonotype: This may arise from a read error, as a much more abundant clone is one base away. The genes are TRBV28 and TRBJ2-7, with D hard to call. CDR1 is MDHEN and CDR2 is SYDVKM in the germline V gene. Trimming took 1 base from V and 2 from J, leaving 3 bases between them. This CDR3 contains 12 residues. The CDR3 DNA sequence: TGTGCCAGCAGTTTATTCCCCTACGAGCAGTACTTC. As protein: CASSLFPYEQYF.

Ten or more counts support this clonotype. V is TRBV14 and J is TRBJ2-2; D remains unclear. V was cut by 0 bases and J by 6 bases, with 14 bases left in between. The CDR3 extends over 16 amino acids. The germline CDR1 and CDR2 sequences are SGHDN and FVKESK. The CDR3 region is CASSQDSGKGPGELFF. CDR3 sequence (DNA): TGTGCCAGCAGCCAAGATTCCGGCAAAGGCCCCGGGGAGCTGTTTTTT.

In this sample, this clonotype turned up many times. V gene TRBV29-1 combines with J gene TRBJ2-1; D remains unclear. Trimming stripped 2 bases from V and 0 bases from J, with 8 bases between. This CDR3 contains 14 residues. The V gene's germline CDR1 is SQVTM and CDR2 ANQGSEA. The CDR3 region has the DNA TGCAGCGTTGAATGGAGCAGCTCCTACAATGAGCAGTTCTTC. Encoded protein: CSVEWSSSYNEQFF.

This clonotype was picked up many times. V and J are TRBV6-1 and TRBJ1-2; 8 bases are a match to TRBD1. Unmatched junction bases numbered 19, after V lost 11 bases and J lost 2 bases. The CDR3 covers 17 residues. The germline V gene has CDR1 MNHNS and CDR2 SASEGT. Here the CDR3 reads CAGPTGQEGIVNYGYTF. In nucleotides, the CDR3 is TGTGCCGGACCAACGGGACAGGAAGGAATCGTAAACTATGGCTACACCTTC.

This clonotype was detected ten times or more. The CDR3 is CASSLGTGEQFF. The CDR3 DNA reads TGCGCCAGCAGCTTGGGGACAGGTGAGCAGTTCTTC. The chain links TRBV5-1 to TRBJ2-1, with 7 bases lining up with TRBD1. The CDR3 length is 12 residues. Germline-derived CDR1 and CDR2 are SGHRS and YFSETQ. V shed 0 bases and J 9 bases; nucleotides not matched to a gene: 0.

This clonotype was seen at least ten times. This chain links TRBV6-5 with TRBJ2-7, with TRBD1 matching 10 bases. The V gene end was trimmed by 9 bases and the J gene end by 7 bases; junction bases not matched to a gene: 12. The CDR3 is made up of 14 amino acids. In germline, CDR1 is MNHEY, CDR2 SVGAGI. The CDR3, as DNA: TGTGCCAGTACCGCCGGGACAGGGGTCGGTGAGCAGTACTTC. Its protein is CASTAGTGVGEQYF.

V and J are TRBV28 and TRBJ2-1, with 14 positions matching TRBD2. The CDR3 extends over 17 amino acids. Per germline, CDR1 MDHEN and CDR2 SYDVKM. V shed 5 bases and J 0 bases; nucleotides not matched to a gene: 3. DNA for the CDR3: TGTGCCAGCAGTCCCGGGACTAGCGGGAGCTCCTACAATGAGCAGTTCTTC. Its translation is CASSPGTSGSSYNEQFF.

The chain has TRBV21-1 and TRBJ2-3. TRBV21-1 is deemed a pseudogene. This CDR3 has 12 residues. The CDR3 reads CASSKVPDTQYF. CDR3 coding DNA: TGTGCCAGCAGCAAAGTCCCAGATACGCAGTATTTT.

This clonotype was seen a few times. V is TRBV15 and J is TRBJ2-3, with 8 positions matching TRBD1. After removal of 3 bases from V and 2 bases from J, the junction contained 4 bases not matched to a gene. Germline V gives CDR1 LNHNV, CDR2 YYDKDF (reference sequence). This CDR3 comprises 15 residues. The CDR3 region has the DNA TGTGCCACCAGCAGCAGGGGGCGATCCACAGATACGCAGTATTTT. Protein sequence: CATSSRGRSTDTQYF.

Details on this clonotype: The missing conserved phenylalanine or tryptophan at the end of this CDR3 makes a read error likely. V and J are TRBV20-1 and TRBJ1-2; D uncertain. V shed 0 bases and J shed 4 bases, with 9 bases lying between them. The germline V gene encodes CDR1 DFQATT and CDR2 SNEGSKA (reference sequence). This CDR3 region has 13 residues. This CDR3 is CSARDKPIYGYTI. CDR3 DNA: TGCAGTGCTAGAGATAAGCCTATCTATGGCTACACCATC.

This clonotype was detected ten times or more. The genes are TRBV29-1 and TRBJ1-1; D is undetermined. This CDR3 comprises 12 residues. The V end was cut by 0 bases, the J end by 1 base, with 3 bases between. Germline-derived CDR1 and CDR2 are SQVTM and ANQGSEA. CDR3 sequence reads: CSVEDGNTEAFF. As DNA, the CDR3 is TGCAGCGTTGAAGACGGGAACACTGAAGCTTTCTTT.

This clonotype was seen many times. For the CDR3, the DNA is TGTGCCAGCAGCGGTCGACAGGGATTTTATTCGGATACGCAGTATTTT. It codes for CASSGRQGFYSDTQYF. This chain connects TRBV9 to TRBJ2-3, with 7 nucleotides matching TRBD1. The V gene's germline CDR1 is SGDLS and CDR2 YYNGEE. There are 16 residues in the CDR3. The junction had 13 bases not matched to a gene; V was cut back by 3 bases and J by 6 bases.

This clonotype was detected ten times or more. CDR3 sequence: CSVEWYSPDYGYTF. CDR3 nucleotides: TGCAGCGTTGAATGGTACTCCCCGGACTATGGCTACACCTTC. This chain connects TRBV29-1 to TRBJ1-2; D not resolved. Trimming stripped 2 bases from V and 3 bases from J, with 13 bases between. There are 14 residues in the CDR3. Per germline, CDR1 SQVTM and CDR2 ANQGSEA.

The V gene is TRBV2, the J gene TRBJ1-1, with D possibly being TRBD1 (5 bases). The germline V gene has CDR1 SNHLY and CDR2 FYNNEI. The CDR3 runs to 14 residues. Trimming pared 8 bases from V and 0 bases from J, leaving 13 bases between. The CDR3 spells CASRQGRLNTEAFF. The CDR3 DNA follows: TGTGCCAGCCGGCAGGGACGCCTGAACACTGAAGCTTTCTTT.

At least ten counts were recorded for this clonotype. The rearrangement uses TRBV6-2 or TRBV6-3 and TRBJ1-2; D unclear. The CDR3 totals 12 residues. Per germline, CDR1 MNHEY and CDR2 SVGEGT. V gave up 4 bases and J gave up 10 bases, with 13 bases separating them. The CDR3 sequence: CASSLVSRVYTF. The CDR3 DNA sequence: TGTGCCAGCAGTTTGGTGTCACGGGTCTACACCTTC.